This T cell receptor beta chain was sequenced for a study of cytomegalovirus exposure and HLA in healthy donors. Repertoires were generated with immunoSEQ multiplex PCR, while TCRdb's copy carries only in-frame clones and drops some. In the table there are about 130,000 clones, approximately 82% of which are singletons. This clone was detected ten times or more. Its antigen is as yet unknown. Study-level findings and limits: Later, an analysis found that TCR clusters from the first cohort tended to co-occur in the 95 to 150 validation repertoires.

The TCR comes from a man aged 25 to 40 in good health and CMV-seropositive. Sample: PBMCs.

The CDR3 here is CASSLIDSSYEQYF. In DNA form, the CDR3 reads TGTGCCAGCAGTCTAATCGACAGCTCCTACGAGCAGTACTTC. V usage is TRBV7-6 and J usage is TRBJ2-7, with D possibly TRBD1 on 5 matching bases. With 6 bases removed from V and 0 bases from J, the gap between germline ends came to 12 bases. This CDR3 has 14 amino acids. Per the germline V gene, CDR1 is SGHVS and CDR2 is FNYEAQ.